The text below deals with one T cell receptor (beta chain). This sample is drawn from a study of glioma-infiltrating T cells after dendritic cell vaccination. Germline V gene sequence: CDR1 LNHDA, CDR2 SQIVND (reference sequence). After removal of 11 bases from V and 4 bases from J, the junction contained 6 bases not matched to a gene. CDR3 size: 12 residues. Generated by immunoSEQ multiplex PCR, the TCRdb table keeps only in-frame clones and is missing some. The sample holds more than 95,000 clones, about 85% seen once. Specified time point: after dendritic cell vaccination, including at tumor progression/relapse.

This chain uses TRBV19 with TRBJ1-2; TRBD1 matches at 8 bases. The input for sequencing was blood, taken after dendritic cell vaccination. The sequence came from a human donor with glioblastoma. CDR3 sequence reads: CAGGTGVYGYTF. CDR3 nucleotide sequence: TGTGCCGGTGGGACAGGAGTCTATGGCTACACCTTC.